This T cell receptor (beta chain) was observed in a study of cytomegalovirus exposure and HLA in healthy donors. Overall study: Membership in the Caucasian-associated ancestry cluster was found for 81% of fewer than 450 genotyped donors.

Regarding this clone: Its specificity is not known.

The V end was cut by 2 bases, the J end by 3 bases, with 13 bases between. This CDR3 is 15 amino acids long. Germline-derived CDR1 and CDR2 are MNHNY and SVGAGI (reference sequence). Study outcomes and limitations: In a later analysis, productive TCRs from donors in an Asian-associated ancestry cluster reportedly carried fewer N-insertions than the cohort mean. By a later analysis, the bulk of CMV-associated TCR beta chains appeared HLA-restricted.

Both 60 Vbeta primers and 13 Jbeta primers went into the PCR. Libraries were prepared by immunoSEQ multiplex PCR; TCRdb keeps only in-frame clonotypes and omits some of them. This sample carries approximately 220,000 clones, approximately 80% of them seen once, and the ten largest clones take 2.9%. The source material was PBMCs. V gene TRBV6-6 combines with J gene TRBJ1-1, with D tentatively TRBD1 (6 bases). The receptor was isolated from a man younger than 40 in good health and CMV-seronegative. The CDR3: CASSYRGAGDTEAFF. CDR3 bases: TGTGCCAGCAGTTACCGGGGGGCTGGGGACACTGAAGCTTTCTTT.